This TCR beta chain stems from a study of neurological immune-mediated disorders. TCRdb processed the 5' RACE reads anew with MiXCR; each CDR3 protein has one entry. Of tens of thousands of distinct CDR3 sequences listed, 3.2% are singletons. This clonotype was observed a few times. Specified time point: longitudinal time-point 1 (baseline). The sequenced sample consisted of PBMCs. The TCR sequence derives from a woman aged 55-69 years with multiple sclerosis.

Written as DNA, the CDR3 is TGTGCCAGCAGTTTTGAGCACAGGGAGACGCAGTACTTC. It encodes CASSFEHRETQYF. The rearrangement uses TRBV28 and TRBJ2-7; possible D gene TRBD1, 6 bases. The CDR3 spans 13 residues. Germline lookup yields CDR1 MDHEN and CDR2 SYDVKM. Between the trimmed V and J ends, which lost 3 bases and 9 bases, there was a span of 15 bases.